These 16 T cell receptor beta chains were sequenced from one sample in a study of immune evolution from preneoplasia to lung adenocarcinoma (dated by TCRdb to the early 2020s). Library prep was done by the immunoSEQ multiplex PCR assay. What TCRdb holds here is the immuneACCESS table cut down to in-frame rearrangements. Part of the clones is not present; checked against another copy, under half of the missing clones reflect an unresolved V gene, and the others are unexplained. This sample lists about 10,000 clones; about nine tenths were detected once. Clones ranked in the top ten supply 3% to 4% of the sample. Sequenced: FFPE invasive lung adenocarcinoma tissue. The cell subset or site label corresponds to: frankly invasive lung adenocarcinoma (ADC). These receptors came from a person aged 65 to 79 with invasive lung adenocarcinoma.

The chain combines TRBV2 with TRBJ1-5, with D unclear. Germline V gene lookup returns CDR1 SNHLY and CDR2 FYNNEI. V lost 4 bases and J lost 4, with 8 bases in between. The CDR3 consists of 13 residues. The DNA of the CDR3 is TGTGCCAGCAGTGGGAACTCAAATCAGCCCCAGCATTTT. Protein: CASSGNSNQPQHF.

The genes are TRBV10-3 and TRBJ1-4, with D perhaps matching TRBD1 (5 bases). Germline loops: CDR1 ENHRY, CDR2 SYGVKD. The CDR3 runs to 13 residues. Trimming left V 11 bases short and J 8 bases short, with 18 bases between. The CDR3 bases are TGTGCCTCCGGGGGGGAGGAAGGGGAAAAACTGTTTTTT. Amino acid sequence: CASGGEEGEKLFF.

This chain links TRBV2 with TRBJ2-5, with a tentative D call TRBD2 (6 bases). The CDR3 totals 14 residues. V was clipped by 7 bases and J by 9 bases, with 21 bases between them. Germline CDR1 SNHLY, CDR2 FYNNEI. CDR3 amino acids: CASKGGATNIAQYF. CDR3 in DNA: TGTGCCAGCAAGGGCGGGGCCACCAACATCGCCCAGTACTTC.

This chain connects TRBV5-4 to TRBJ1-1; D is possibly TRBD1 (6 bases). CDR3 length: 15 residues. V was trimmed by 3 bases and J by 1 base, leaving 13 bases between them. Per the germline V gene, CDR1 is SGHNT and CDR2 is YYREEE (reference sequence). CDR3 nucleotide sequence: TGTGCCAGCAGCTCAGCCGGGACATGGAACACTGAAGCTTTCTTT. Translated, it gives CASSSAGTWNTEAFF.

This rearrangement joins TRBV5-1 to TRBJ1-1; 7 nucleotides align to TRBD1. This CDR3 spans 14 amino acids. V lost 4 bases, J lost 2 bases, and 5 bases stayed unmatched. In germline, CDR1 is SGHRS, CDR2 YFSETQ. The chain's CDR3 is CASSLRQGNTEAFF. The DNA of the CDR3 is TGCGCCAGCAGCCTACGACAGGGAAACACTGAAGCTTTCTTT.

The rearrangement uses TRBV6-5 and TRBJ2-1, with no clear D. The CDR3 runs to 12 residues. Germline-derived CDR1 and CDR2 are MNHEY and SVGAGI. The V and J ends lost 2 bases and 6 bases respectively, with 5 bases between them. DNA for the CDR3: TGTGCCAGCAGTTACACAAGCAATGAGCAGTTCTTC. It codes for CASSYTSNEQFF.

This chain joins TRBV28 and TRBJ2-6, with 7 bases fitting TRBD1. V lost 4 bases, J lost 0 bases, and 3 bases stayed unmatched. Germline lookup yields CDR1 MDHEN and CDR2 SYDVKM. The CDR3 consists of 16 residues. The CDR3 region is CASSSPGGSGANVLTF. CDR3 nucleotides: TGTGCCAGCAGTTCCCCAGGGGGCTCTGGGGCCAACGTCCTGACTTTC.

The rearrangement uses TRBV18 and TRBJ2-7; a possible D gene is TRBD1 (5 bases). From germline, CDR1 is KGHSH and CDR2 LQKENI. There are 14 residues in the CDR3. V lost 2 bases and J lost 3, with 11 bases in between. The CDR3 here is CASSPNLDNYEQYF. CDR3 DNA: TGTGCCAGCTCACCAAATCTGGACAACTACGAGCAGTACTTC.

The CDR3 sequence is CAWGTSGGPTSLYF. The CDR3 nucleotides read TGTGCCTGGGGGACTAGCGGGGGGCCCACAAGTTTGTATTTT. The chain combines TRBV30 with TRBJ2-3; 15 nucleotides agree with TRBD2. This CDR3 region has 14 residues. The germline CDR1 and CDR2 sequences are GTSNPN and SVGIG (reference sequence). The junction had 11 bases not matched to a gene; V was cut back by 5 bases and J by 14 bases.

The rearrangement uses TRBV7-3 and TRBJ2-5, with 9 nucleotides matching TRBD1. The CDR3 runs 13 residues. Trimming at V came to 5 bases and at J to 5 bases, leaving 3 bases not matched to a gene. Germline V gene data show CDR1 as SGHTA and CDR2 as FQGTGA. The CDR3 here is CASSAGTGETQYF. Written as DNA, the CDR3 is TGTGCCAGCAGCGCGGGGACAGGGGAGACCCAGTACTTC. Filled out from reference TRBV7-3 and TRBJ2-5, the complete variable domain reads GAGVSQTPSNKVTEKGKYVELRCDPISGHTALYWYRQSLGQGPEFLIYFQGTGAADDSGLPNDRFFAVRPEGSVSTLKIQRTERGDSAVYLCASSAGTGETQYFGPGTRLLVL.

This clone is a singleton in its sample. The chain uses TRBV29-1 and TRBJ2-1, with TRBD2 identical over 11 bases. In germline, CDR1 is SQVTM, CDR2 ANQGSEA. This CDR3 has 13 amino acids. With 4 bases clipped from V and 9 bases from J, the junction kept 5 bases outside the gene matches. The CDR3 region has the DNA TGCAGCGTTGTTGTAGCGGGAGGGCCTGAGCAGTTCTTC. Translation gives CSVVVAGGPEQFF.

CDR3 DNA sequence: TGTGCCAGCAGCGGCCGGGACAGTAGCAATGAGCAGTTCTTC. Its translation: CASSGRDSSNEQFF. This chain connects TRBV21-1 to TRBJ2-1; the D call TRBD1 from the table was never checked on the DNA. TRBV21-1 constitutes a pseudogene. CDR3 length: 14 amino acids.

This rearrangement joins TRBV28 to TRBJ1-2; 9 bases match TRBD1. CDR1 MDHEN and CDR2 SYDVKM come from the germline V gene. V lost 5 bases and J lost 8; bases outside the gene matches: 6. The length of the CDR3 is 13 residues. This chain's CDR3 is CASSQGQGGGYTF. CDR3 coding DNA: TGTGCCAGCAGTCAGGGACAGGGCGGCGGCTACACCTTC.

The chain combines TRBV19 with TRBJ1-1; weak D call: TRBD1 (5 bases). Germline V gene sequence: CDR1 LNHDA, CDR2 SQIVND (reference sequence). V was trimmed by 4 bases and J by 6 bases, leaving 9 bases between them. This CDR3 has 12 amino acids. The CDR3, as DNA: TGTGCCAGTAGTAGGGACGGCGCTGAAGCTTTCTTT. Translating gives CASSRDGAEAFF. Full variable domain (rest looked up from reference TRBV19 and TRBJ1-1): DGGITQSPKYLFRKEGQNVTLSCEQNLNHDAMYWYRQDPGQGLRLIYYSQIVNDFQKGDIAEGYSVSREKKESFPLTVTSAQKNPTAFYLCASSRDGAEAFFGQGTRLTVV.

The chain couples TRBV7-6 to TRBJ1-1; perhaps TRBD1 as D (5 bases). CDR1 is SGHVS, CDR2 FNYEAQ, per germline. The ends were cut back, 1 base at V and 8 bases at J, with 17 bases in the middle. This CDR3 has 15 amino acids. CDR3 residues: CASSLGVAGVGEAFF. In DNA, the CDR3 is TGTGCCAGCAGCTTAGGCGTAGCGGGGGTGGGGGAAGCTTTCTTT.

V gene TRBV4-1 combines with J gene TRBJ2-5; D remains ambiguous. This CDR3 is built from 15 residues. Germline CDR1 MGHRA, CDR2 YSYEKL. V dropped 0 bases and J dropped 5 bases, with 13 bases sitting between them. CDR3 DNA sequence: TGCGCCAGCAGCCAAGAAGAACGGAAGGGTGAGACCCAGTACTTC. This translates into CASSQEERKGETQYF.